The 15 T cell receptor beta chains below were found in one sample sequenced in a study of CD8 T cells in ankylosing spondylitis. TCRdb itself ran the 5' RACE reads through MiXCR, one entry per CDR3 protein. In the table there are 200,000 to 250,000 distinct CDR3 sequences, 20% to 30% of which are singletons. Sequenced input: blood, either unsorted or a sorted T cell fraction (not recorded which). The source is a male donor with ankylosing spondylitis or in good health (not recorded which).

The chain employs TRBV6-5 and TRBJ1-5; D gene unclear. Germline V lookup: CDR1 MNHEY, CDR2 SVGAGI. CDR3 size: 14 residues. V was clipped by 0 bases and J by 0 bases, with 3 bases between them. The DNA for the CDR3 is TGTGCCAGCAGTTACTCCGGTAGCAATCAGCCCCAGCATTTT. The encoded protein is CASSYSGSNQPQHF.

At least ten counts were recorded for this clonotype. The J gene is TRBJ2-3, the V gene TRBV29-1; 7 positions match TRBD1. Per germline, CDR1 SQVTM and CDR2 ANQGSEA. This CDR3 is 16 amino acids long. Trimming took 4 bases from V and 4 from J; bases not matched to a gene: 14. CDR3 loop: CSVVILQGMSADTQYF. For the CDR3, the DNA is TGCAGCGTTGTCATACTACAGGGGATGTCTGCAGATACGCAGTATTTT.

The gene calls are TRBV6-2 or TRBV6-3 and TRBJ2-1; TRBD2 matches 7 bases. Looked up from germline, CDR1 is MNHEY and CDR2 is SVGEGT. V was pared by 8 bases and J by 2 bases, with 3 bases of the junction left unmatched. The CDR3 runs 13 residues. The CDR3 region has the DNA TGTGCCAGCGGGAGGGTAACCTACAATGAGCAGTTCTTC. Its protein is CASGRVTYNEQFF.

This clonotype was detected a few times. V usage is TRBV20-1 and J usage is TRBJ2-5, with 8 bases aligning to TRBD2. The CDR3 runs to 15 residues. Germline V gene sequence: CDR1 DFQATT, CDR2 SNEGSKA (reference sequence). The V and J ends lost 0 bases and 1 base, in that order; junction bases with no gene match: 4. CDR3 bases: TGCAGTGCTAGAGATTTAGCGGGGATCCAAGAGACCCAGTACTTC. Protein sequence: CSARDLAGIQETQYF.

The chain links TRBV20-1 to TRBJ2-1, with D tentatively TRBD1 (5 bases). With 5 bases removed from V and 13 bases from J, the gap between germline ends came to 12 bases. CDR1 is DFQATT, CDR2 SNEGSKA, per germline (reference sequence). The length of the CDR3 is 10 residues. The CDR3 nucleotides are TGCAGTGCTGTACAGGCACATCAGTTCTTC. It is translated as CSAVQAHQFF.

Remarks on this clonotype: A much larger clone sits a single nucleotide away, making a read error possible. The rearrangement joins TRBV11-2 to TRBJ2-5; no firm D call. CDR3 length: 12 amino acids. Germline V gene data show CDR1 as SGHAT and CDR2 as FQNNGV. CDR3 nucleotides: TGTGCCAGCGGCTTGGGGTGGGAGACCCAGTACTTC. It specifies CASGLGWETQYF. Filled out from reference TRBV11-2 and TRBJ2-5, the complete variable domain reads EAGVAQSPRYKIIEKRQSVAFWCNPISGHATLYWYQQILGQGPKLLIQFQNNGVVDDSQLPKDRFSAERLKGVDSTLKIQPAKLEDSAVYLCASGLGWETQYFGPGTRLLVL.

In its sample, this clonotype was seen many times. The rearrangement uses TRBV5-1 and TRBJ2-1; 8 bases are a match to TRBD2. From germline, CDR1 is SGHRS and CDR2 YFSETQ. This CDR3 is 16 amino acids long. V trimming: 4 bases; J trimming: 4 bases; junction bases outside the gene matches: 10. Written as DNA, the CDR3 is TGCGCCAGCAGCCGCCAGGGACTAGGAGTATACAATGAGCAGTTCTTC. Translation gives CASSRQGLGVYNEQFF.

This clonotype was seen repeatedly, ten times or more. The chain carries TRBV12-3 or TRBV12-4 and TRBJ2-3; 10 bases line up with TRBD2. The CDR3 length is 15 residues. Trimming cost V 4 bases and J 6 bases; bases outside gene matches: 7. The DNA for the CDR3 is TGTGCCAGCAGTTCCGGGACTAGCGTGCCCGATACGCAGTATTTT. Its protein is CASSSGTSVPDTQYF.

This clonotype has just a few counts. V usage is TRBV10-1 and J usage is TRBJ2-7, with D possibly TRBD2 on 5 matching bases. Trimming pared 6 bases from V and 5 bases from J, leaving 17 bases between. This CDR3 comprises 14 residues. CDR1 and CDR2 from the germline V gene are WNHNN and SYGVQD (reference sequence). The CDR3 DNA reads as TGCGCCAGCAGAACGGGATATTTGCCTAACGAGCAGTACTTC. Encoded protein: CASRTGYLPNEQYF.

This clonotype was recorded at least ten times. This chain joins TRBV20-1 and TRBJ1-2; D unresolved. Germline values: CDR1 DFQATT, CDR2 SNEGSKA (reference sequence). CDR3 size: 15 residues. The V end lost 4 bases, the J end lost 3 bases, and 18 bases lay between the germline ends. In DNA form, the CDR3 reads TGCAGTGCTACACTACAATCCCCTAGTTACTATGGCTACACCTTC. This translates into CSATLQSPSYYGYTF.

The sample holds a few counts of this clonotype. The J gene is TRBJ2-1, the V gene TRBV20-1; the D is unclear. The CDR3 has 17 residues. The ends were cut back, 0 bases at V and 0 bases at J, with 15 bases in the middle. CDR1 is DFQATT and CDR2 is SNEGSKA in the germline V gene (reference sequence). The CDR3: CSARDRKRSSSYNEQFF. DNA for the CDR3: TGCAGTGCTAGAGATCGAAAGAGGAGTAGCTCCTACAATGAGCAGTTCTTC.

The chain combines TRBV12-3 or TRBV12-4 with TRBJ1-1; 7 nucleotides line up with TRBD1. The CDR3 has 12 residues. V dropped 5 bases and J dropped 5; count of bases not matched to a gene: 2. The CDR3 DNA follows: TGTGCCAGCAGTGAACAGGGGACTGAAGCTTTCTTT. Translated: CASSEQGTEAFF.

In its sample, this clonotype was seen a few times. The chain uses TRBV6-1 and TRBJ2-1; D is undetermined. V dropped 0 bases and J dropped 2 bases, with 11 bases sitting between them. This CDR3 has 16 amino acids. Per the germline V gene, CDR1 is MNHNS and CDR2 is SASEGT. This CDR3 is CASSEALLEAYNEQFF. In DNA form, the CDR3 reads TGTGCCAGCAGTGAAGCGCTCCTAGAGGCCTACAATGAGCAGTTCTTC.

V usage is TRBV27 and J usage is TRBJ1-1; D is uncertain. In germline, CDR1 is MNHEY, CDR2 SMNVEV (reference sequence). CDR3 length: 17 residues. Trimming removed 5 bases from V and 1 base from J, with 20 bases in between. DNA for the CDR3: TGTGCCAGCAGTCCCCGTGGTGCGGCCCAGAAGAACACTGAAGCTTTCTTT. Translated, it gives CASSPRGAAQKNTEAFF.

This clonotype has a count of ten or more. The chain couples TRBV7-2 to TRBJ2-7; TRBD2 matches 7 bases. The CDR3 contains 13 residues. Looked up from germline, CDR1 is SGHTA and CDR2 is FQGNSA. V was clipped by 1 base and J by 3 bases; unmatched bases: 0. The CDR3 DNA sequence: TGTGCCAGCAGCTTAGTAGCGGGCTACGAGCAGTACTTC. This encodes CASSLVAGYEQYF.